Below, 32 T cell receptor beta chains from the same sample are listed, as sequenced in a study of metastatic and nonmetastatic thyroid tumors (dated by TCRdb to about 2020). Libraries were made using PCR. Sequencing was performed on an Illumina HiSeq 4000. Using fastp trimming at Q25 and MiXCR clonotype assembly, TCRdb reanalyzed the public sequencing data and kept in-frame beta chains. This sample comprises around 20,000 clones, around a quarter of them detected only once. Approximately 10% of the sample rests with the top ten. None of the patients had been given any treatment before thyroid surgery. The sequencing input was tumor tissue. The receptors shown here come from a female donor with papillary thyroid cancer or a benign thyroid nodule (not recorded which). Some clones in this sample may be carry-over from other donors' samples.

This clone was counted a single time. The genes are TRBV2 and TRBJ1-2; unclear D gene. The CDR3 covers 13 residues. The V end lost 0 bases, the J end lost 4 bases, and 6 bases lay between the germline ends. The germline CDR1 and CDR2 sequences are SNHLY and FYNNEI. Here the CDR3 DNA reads TGTGCCAGCAGTGAAGCGGTCCCCTATGGCTACACCTTC. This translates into CASSEAVPYGYTF.

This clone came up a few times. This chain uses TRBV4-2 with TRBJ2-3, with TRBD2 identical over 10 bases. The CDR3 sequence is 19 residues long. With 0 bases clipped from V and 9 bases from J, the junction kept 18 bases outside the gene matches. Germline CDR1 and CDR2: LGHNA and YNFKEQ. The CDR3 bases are TGTGCCAGCAGCCAAGACTATCAACCTAGCGGGAGAGGGGTCAGGACGCAGTATTTT. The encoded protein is CASSQDYQPSGRGVRTQYF.

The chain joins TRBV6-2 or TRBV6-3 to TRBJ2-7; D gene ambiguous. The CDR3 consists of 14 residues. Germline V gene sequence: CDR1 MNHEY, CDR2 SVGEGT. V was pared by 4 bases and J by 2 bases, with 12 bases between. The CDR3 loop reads CASSSPGGPYEQYV. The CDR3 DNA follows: TGTGCCAGCAGTTCCCCGGGCGGACCCTACGAGCAGTACGTC.

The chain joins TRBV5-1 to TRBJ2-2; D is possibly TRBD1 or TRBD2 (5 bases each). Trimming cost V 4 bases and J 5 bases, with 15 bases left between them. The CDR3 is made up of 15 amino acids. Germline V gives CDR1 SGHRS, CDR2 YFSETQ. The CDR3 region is CASSPELGRTGELFF. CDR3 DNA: TGCGCCAGCAGCCCGGAGCTGGGACGGACCGGGGAGCTGTTTTTT. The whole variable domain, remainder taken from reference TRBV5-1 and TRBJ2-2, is KAGVTQTPRYLIKTRGQQVTLSCSPISGHRSVSWYQQTPGQGLQFLFEYFSETQRNKGNFPGRFSGRQFSNSRSEMNVSTLELGDSALYLCASSPELGRTGELFFGEGSRLTVL.

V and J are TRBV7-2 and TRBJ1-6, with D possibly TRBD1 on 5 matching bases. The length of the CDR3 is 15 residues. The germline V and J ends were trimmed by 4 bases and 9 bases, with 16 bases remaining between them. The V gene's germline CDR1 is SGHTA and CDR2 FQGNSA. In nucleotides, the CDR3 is TGTGCCAGCAGCTCCGGGACGGCGGTTGTTTCACCCCTCCACTTT. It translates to CASSSGTAVVSPLHF.

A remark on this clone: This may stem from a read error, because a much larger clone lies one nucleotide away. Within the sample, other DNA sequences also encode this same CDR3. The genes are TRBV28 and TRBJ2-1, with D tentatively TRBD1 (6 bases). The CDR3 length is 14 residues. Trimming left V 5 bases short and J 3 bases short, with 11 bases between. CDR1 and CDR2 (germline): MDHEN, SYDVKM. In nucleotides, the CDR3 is TGTGCCAGCAGTCAATACAGGGACTACAATGAGCAGTTCTTC. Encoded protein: CASSQYRDYNEQFF.

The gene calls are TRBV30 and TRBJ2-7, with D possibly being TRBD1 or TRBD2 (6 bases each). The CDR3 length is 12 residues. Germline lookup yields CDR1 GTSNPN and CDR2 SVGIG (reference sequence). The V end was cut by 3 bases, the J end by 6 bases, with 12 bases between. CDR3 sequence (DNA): TGTGCCTGGAGCCAAGGGGGGAGCGAGCAGTACTTC. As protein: CAWSQGGSEQYF.

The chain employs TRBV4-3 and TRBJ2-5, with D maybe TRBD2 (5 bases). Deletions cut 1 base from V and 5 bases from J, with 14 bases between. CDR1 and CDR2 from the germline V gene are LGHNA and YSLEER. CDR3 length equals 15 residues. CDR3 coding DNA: TGCGCCAGCAGCCAAGGGACTCTAGTAGGGGAGACCCAGTACTTC. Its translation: CASSQGTLVGETQYF.

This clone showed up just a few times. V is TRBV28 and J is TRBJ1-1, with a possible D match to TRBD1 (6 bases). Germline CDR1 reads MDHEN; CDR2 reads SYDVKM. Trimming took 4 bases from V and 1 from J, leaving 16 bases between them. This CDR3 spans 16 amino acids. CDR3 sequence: CASSCDRRVSNTEAFF. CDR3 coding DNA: TGTGCCAGCAGTTGTGACAGGCGTGTCTCGAACACTGAAGCTTTCTTT.

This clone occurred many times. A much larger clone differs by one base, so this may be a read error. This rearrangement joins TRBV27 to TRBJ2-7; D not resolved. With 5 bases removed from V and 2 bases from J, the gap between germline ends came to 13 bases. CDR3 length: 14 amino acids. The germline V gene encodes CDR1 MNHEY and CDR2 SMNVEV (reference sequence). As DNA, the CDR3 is TGTGCCAGCAGTGGTCAGTACGGCGCCTACGAGCAGTACTTC. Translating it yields CASSGQYGAYEQYF.

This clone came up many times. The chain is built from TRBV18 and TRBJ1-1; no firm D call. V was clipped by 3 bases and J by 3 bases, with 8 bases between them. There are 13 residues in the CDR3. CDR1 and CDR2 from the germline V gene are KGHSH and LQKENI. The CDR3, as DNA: TGTGCCAGCTCACCTCTTCGGGACACTGAAGCTTTCTTT. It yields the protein CASSPLRDTEAFF. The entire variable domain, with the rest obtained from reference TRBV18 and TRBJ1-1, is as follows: NAGVMQNPRHLVRRRGQEARLRCSPMKGHSHVYWYRQLPEEGLKFMVYLQKENIIDESGMPKERFSAEFPKEGPSILRIQQVVRGDSAAYFCASSPLRDTEAFFGQGTRLTVV.

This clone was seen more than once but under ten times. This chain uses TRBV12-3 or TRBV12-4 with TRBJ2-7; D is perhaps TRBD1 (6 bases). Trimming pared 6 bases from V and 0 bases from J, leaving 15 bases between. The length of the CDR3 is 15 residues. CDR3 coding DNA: TGTGCCAGCAGACCGACTACAGGGTCCTCCTACGAGCAGTACTTC. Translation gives CASRPTTGSSYEQYF.

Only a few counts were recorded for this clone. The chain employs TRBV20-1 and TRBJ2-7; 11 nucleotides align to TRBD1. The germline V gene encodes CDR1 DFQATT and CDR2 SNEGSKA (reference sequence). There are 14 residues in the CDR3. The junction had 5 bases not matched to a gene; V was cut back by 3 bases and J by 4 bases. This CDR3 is CSARGGTGGYEQYF. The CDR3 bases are TGCAGTGCTAGGGGAGGGACAGGGGGTTACGAGCAGTACTTC.

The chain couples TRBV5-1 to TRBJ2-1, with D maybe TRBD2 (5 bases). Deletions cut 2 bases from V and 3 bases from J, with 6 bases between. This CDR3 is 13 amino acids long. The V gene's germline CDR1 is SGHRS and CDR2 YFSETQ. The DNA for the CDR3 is TGCGCCAGCAGCTTACGGGACTACAATGAGCAGTTCTTC. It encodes CASSLRDYNEQFF.

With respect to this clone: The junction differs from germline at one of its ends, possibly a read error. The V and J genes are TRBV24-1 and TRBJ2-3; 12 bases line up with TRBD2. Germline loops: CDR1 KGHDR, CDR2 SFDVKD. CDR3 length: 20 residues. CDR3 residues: CATSRTSGKASLGPHRYAVF. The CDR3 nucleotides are TGTGCCACCAGTAGGACTAGCGGGAAGGCCTCACTTGGACCACACAGATACGCAGTATTT.

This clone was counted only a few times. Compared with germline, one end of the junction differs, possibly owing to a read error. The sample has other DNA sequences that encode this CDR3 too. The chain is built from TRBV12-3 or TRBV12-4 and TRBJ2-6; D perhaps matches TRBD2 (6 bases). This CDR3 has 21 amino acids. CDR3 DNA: TGTGCCAGCAGTTTCGAGGGGTATTGGGGGACTGGGGACTCTGGTGCCAACGTCCTGACTTTC. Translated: CASSFEGYWGTGDSGANVLTF.

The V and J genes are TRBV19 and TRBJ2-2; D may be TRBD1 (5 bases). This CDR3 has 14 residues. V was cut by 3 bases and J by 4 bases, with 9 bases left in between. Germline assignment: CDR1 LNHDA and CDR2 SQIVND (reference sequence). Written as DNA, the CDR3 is TGTGCCAGTAGTATTGGTGACAGCACCGGGGAGCTGTTTTTT. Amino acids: CASSIGDSTGELFF.

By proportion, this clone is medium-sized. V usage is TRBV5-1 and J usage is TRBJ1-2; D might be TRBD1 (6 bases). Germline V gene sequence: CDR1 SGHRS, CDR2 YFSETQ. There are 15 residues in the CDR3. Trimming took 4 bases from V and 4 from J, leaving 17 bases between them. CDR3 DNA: TGCGCCAGCAGCCTGACCGCCGGGGGCCCCTATGGCTACACCTTC. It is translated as CASSLTAGGPYGYTF. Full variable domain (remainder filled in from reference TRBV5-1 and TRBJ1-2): KAGVTQTPRYLIKTRGQQVTLSCSPISGHRSVSWYQQTPGQGLQFLFEYFSETQRNKGNFPGRFSGRQFSNSRSEMNVSTLELGDSALYLCASSLTAGGPYGYTFGSGTRLTVV.

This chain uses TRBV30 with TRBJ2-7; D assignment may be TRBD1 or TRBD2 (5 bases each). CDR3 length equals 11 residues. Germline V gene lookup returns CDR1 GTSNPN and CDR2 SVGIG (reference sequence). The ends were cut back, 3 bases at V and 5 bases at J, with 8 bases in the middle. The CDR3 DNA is TGTGCCTGGAGGTTGGGGGACGAGCAGTACTTC. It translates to CAWRLGDEQYF.

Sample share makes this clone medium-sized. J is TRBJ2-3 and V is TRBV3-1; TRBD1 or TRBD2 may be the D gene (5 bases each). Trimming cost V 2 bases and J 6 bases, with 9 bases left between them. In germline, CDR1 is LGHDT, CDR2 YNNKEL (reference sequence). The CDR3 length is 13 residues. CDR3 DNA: TGTGCCAGCAGCCAAAGGGACGAGGATACGCAGTATTTT. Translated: CASSQRDEDTQYF.

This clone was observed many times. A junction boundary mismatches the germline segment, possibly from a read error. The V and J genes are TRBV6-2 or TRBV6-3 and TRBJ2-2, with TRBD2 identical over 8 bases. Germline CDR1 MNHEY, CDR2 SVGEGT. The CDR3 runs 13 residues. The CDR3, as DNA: TGTGCCAGCCGAGGACTAGCCGCCGGGGAGCTGTCTTTT. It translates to CASRGLAAGELSF.

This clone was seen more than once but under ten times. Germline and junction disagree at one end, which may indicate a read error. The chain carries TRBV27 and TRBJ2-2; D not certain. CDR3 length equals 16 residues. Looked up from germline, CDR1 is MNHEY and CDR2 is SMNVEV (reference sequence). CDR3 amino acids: CASSSQSRARTVELFF. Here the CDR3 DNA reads TGTGCCAGCAGTTCTCAGTCCCGGGCGCGAACCGTGGAGCTGTTTTTT.

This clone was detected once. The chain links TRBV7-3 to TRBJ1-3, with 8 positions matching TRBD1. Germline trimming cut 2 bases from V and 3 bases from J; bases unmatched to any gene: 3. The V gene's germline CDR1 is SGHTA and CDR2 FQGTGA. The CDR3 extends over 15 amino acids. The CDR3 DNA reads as TGTGCCAGCAGCTTATCAGGGGGCTTTGGAAACACCATATATTTT. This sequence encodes CASSLSGGFGNTIYF.

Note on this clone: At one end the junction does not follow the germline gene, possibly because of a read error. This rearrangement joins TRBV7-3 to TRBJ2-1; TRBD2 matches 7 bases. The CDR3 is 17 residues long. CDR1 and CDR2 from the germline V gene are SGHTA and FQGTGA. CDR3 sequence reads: CAISLNPPGLTRNEQFF. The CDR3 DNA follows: TGTGCCATCAGCTTAAACCCGCCGGGACTAACTAGGAATGAGCAGTTCTTC.

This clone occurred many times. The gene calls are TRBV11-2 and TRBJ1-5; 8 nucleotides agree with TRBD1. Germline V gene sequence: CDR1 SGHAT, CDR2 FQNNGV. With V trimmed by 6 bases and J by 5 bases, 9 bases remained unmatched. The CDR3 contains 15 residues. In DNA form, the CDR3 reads TGTGCCAGCAGTCACGGACAGGGTAGAGATCAGCCCCAGCATTTT. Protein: CASSHGQGRDQPQHF.

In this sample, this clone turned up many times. The CDR3 spells CSARGPDRGSETQYF. As DNA, the CDR3 is TGCAGTGCTAGAGGCCCGGACAGGGGGTCAGAGACCCAGTACTTC. The rearrangement links TRBV20-1 to TRBJ2-5; 10 positions agree with TRBD1. Germline V gene sequence: CDR1 DFQATT, CDR2 SNEGSKA (reference sequence). The CDR3 is made up of 15 amino acids. Unmatched junction bases numbered 6, after V lost 1 base and J lost 4 bases.

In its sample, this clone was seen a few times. The CDR3 DNA follows: TGTGCCAGCAATGCCCCGGACTCCTACAATGAGCAGTTCTTC. Protein sequence: CASNAPDSYNEQFF. The chain joins TRBV6-1 to TRBJ2-1; D is ambiguous. The CDR3 is 14 amino acids. Germline V gene lookup returns CDR1 MNHNS and CDR2 SASEGT. Trimming stripped 7 bases from V and 0 bases from J, with 10 bases between.

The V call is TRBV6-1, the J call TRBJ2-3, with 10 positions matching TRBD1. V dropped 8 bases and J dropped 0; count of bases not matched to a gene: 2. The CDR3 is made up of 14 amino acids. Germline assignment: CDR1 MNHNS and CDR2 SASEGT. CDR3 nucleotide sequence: TGTGCCAGCGCGACAGGGGGCAGCACAGATACGCAGTATTTT. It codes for CASATGGSTDTQYF.

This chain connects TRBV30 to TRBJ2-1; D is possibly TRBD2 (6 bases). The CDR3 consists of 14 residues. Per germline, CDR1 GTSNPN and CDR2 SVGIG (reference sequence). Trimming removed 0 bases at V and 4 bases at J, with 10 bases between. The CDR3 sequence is CAWSVWGEYNEQFF. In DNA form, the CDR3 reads TGTGCCTGGAGTGTTTGGGGGGAGTACAATGAGCAGTTCTTC.

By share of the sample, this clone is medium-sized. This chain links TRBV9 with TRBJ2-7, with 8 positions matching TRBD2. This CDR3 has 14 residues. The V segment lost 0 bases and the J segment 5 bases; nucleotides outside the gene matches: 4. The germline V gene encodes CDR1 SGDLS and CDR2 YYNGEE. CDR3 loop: CASSVGGGLNEQYF. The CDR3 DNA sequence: TGTGCCAGCAGCGTAGGCGGGGGGCTCAACGAGCAGTACTTC.

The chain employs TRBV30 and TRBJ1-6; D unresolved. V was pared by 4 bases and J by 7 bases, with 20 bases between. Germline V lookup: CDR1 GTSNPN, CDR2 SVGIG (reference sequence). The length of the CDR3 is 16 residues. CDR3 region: CAWTRRLLAGNSPLHF. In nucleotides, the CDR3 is TGTGCCTGGACAAGGCGTTTGCTAGCGGGAAATTCACCCCTCCACTTT.

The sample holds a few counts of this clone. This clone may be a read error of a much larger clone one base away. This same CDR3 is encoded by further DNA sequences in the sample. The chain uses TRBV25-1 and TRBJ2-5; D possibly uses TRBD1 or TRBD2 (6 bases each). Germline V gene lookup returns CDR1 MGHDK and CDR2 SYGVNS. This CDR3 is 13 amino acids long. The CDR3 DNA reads TGTGCCACGGCGGGACACGGCCGAGAGACACAGTACTTC. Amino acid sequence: CATAGHGRETQYF.